The text below deals with one T cell receptor beta chain. Its antigen is unknown. This specimen comes from a study of shared clonotypes between healthy human individuals. Study conclusions and caveats: Estimated richness values were generally larger in naive subsets than in memory subsets.

The naive CD8 subset, CD45RO-negative cells positively selected for CCR7, excluded terminally differentiated effector memory CD45RA+ cells. Donors included only healthy HIV-negative adults lacking recent acute infections or vaccinations. At the deep level, the assay was run. Sequencing used immunoSEQ multiplex PCR; TCRdb keeps in-frame clones, though not all of them. The sample carries about 1.9 million clones, 80% to 95% recorded once. The V end lost 8 bases, the J end lost 4 bases, and 13 bases lay between the germline ends. Germline V CDR1 and CDR2: LNHDA, SQIVND (reference sequence). This CDR3 has 13 amino acids.

The receptor was isolated from a man between 18 and 35 years old in good health. Some clones in this sample may be carry-over from other donors' samples. Sample: naive CD8+ T cells from PBMCs. The chain couples TRBV19 to TRBJ2-3; D possibly uses TRBD1 or TRBD2 (5 bases each). CDR3 sequence: CASVPGTPDTQYF. For the CDR3, the DNA is TGTGCCAGTGTACCGGGGACCCCAGATACGCAGTATTTT.